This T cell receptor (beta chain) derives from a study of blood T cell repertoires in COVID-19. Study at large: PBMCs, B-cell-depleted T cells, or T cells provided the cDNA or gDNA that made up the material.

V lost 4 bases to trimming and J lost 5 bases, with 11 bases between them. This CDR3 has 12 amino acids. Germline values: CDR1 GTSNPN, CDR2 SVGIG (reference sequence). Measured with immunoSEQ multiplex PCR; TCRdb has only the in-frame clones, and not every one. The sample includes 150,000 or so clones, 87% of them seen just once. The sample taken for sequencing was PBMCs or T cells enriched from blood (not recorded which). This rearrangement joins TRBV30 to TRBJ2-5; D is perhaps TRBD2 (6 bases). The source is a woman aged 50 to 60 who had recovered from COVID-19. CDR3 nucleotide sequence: TGTGCCTGGACACAGGCGGGGGAGACCCAGTACTTC. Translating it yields CAWTQAGETQYF.